The rows below give T cell receptor beta chains drawn from one sample of a study of T cell repertoires in aging, cancer and after chemotherapy. MiXCR was run by TCRdb on the multiplex PCR reads, yielding one entry per CDR3 protein. The table has about 2,900 distinct CDR3 sequences, 24% seen once. The sample taken for sequencing was blood. These receptors were taken from a human donor with a solid tumor. The CDR3 runs from the conserved cysteine through the conserved F or W. The order of the fields is D gene, J gene, V gene, clone size, CDR3 DNA, CDR3 protein. D genes are given only for firm matches. Clone size is not always given. Where it is, it says once, few, many or a class for expanded clones.

NA,TRBJ1-4,TRBV5-4,NA,TGTGCCAGCAGCTTGGACGTCGGCGAGGGGGCAACTAATGAAAAACTGTTTTTT,CASSLDVGEGATNEKLFF
NA,TRBJ1-6,TRBV19,NA,TGTGCCAGTAGTATTTCCCCGAGCTCCTATAATTCACCCCTCAACTTT,CASSISPSSYNSPLNF
TRBD1,TRBJ1-1,TRBV5-4,NA,TGTGCCAGCAGGATAGACAGGGCGGGAACTGAAGCTTTCTTT,CASRIDRAGTEAFF
NA,TRBJ2-3,TRBV11-2,few,TGTGCCAGCAGCCAGGGGGGGAGCACAGATACGCAGTATTTT,CASSQGGSTDTQYF
NA,TRBJ2-7,TRBV10-3,few,TGTGCCATCAAGGGACACGACTCCTACGAGCAGTACTTC,CAIKGHDSYEQYF
TRBD2,TRBJ2-2,TRBV28,NA,TGTGCCAGCAGTTCGCAAACGGGACTAGTAAACACCGGGGAGCTGTTTTTT,CASSSQTGLVNTGELFF
TRBD1,TRBJ1-5,TRBV7-2,medium-sized,TGTGCCAGCAGCGCACAGGGGGCTGGGCCCCAGCATTTT,CASSAQGAGPQHF
TRBD2,TRBJ2-1,TRBV6-5,large,TGTGCCAGCACCTCGGGACTAGCGGGGACTGAGCAGTTCTTC,CASTSGLAGTEQFF
NA,TRBJ2-7,TRBV6-5,few,TGTGCCAGCAGCCCCTCCGGACCCGCTAGTGAGCAGTACTTC,CASSPSGPASEQYF
TRBD2,TRBJ2-7,TRBV6-5,large,TGTGCCAGCAGCGGACCAGCGGGGGGGTCCCCCTACGAGCAGTACTTC,CASSGPAGGSPYEQYF
TRBD1,TRBJ1-1,TRBV29-1,large,TGCAGCGTCACAGGGGATTGGGGTGAAGCTTTCTTT,CSVTGDWGEAFF
TRBD1,TRBJ1-3,TRBV20-1,few,TGCAGTGCTAGGGAGGGGGCGAGAAACACCATATATTTT,CSAREGARNTIYF
NA,TRBJ1-1,TRBV11-1,medium-sized,TGTGCCAGCAGCTTAGGCAGCCTCAACACTGAAGCTTTCTTT,CASSLGSLNTEAFF
TRBD1,TRBJ1-5,TRBV4-2,NA,TGTGCCAGCAGTCCGGGGGACAGGGTCGGGAATCAGCCCAAGCATTTT,CASSPGDRVGNQPKHF
NA,TRBJ2-7,TRBV28,NA,TGTGCCGCAGAGGGGCGGGGCACCTACGAGCAGTACTTC,CAAEGRGTYEQYF
TRBD2,TRBJ2-1,TRBV24-1,few,TGTGCCACCGGACCGAAGCGGGAGAAGGTCGATGAGCAGTTCTTC,CATGPKREKVDEQFF
NA,TRBJ1-5,TRBV18,NA,TGTGCCAGCTCACCTTCCAGCAATCAGCCCCAGCATTTT,CASSPSSNQPQHF
NA,TRBJ1-6,TRBV20-1,medium-sized,TGCAGTGTTTTACAGGGCTCCTATAATTCACCCCTCCACTTT,CSVLQGSYNSPLHF
TRBD2,TRBJ2-1,TRBV7-2,medium-sized,TGTGCCAGCAGGCCCCCTAGCGGGAGAGGGTATGAGCAGTTCTTC,CASRPPSGRGYEQFF
NA,TRBJ2-3,TRBV24-1,NA,TGTGCCACCAGTGATCCCCAGGGCACAGATACGCAGTATTTT,CATSDPQGTDTQYF
NA,TRBJ1-6,TRBV6-5,medium-sized,TGTGCCAGCAGTTACTATCGAGGGGGTTATAATTCACCCCTCCACTTT,CASSYYRGGYNSPLHF
NA,TRBJ2-7,TRBV28,few,TGTGCCAGCAGTTTAGAGTACGAGCAGTACTTC,CASSLEYEQYF
TRBD2,TRBJ2-2,TRBV19,NA,TGTGCCAGTTCATCCGGGGGGGGCCAGGAGAGCGGGGAGCTGTTTTTT,CASSSGGGQESGELFF
NA,TRBJ1-2,TRBV4-3,NA,TGCGCCAGCAGCCGCACCCGGACGGGAGACTATGGCTACACCTTC,CASSRTRTGDYGYTF
NA,TRBJ1-5,TRBV6-1,NA,TGTGCCAGCAGTGAGGGGAAAGTTGGTTCAGGGCCCCAGCATTTT,CASSEGKVGSGPQHF
TRBD2,TRBJ2-3,TRBV11-2,NA,TGTGCCAGCAGCTTAATACGCGGGAGCGGCACAGATACGCAGTATTTT,CASSLIRGSGTDTQYF
NA,TRBJ2-2,TRBV6-1,NA,TGTGCCAGCAGTGGTTATACGGACACCGGGGAGCTGTTTTTT,CASSGYTDTGELFF
NA,TRBJ1-5,TRBV20-1,NA,TGCAGTGCTAGAGCACCGACGGGGCAGCCCCAGCATTTT,CSARAPTGQPQHF